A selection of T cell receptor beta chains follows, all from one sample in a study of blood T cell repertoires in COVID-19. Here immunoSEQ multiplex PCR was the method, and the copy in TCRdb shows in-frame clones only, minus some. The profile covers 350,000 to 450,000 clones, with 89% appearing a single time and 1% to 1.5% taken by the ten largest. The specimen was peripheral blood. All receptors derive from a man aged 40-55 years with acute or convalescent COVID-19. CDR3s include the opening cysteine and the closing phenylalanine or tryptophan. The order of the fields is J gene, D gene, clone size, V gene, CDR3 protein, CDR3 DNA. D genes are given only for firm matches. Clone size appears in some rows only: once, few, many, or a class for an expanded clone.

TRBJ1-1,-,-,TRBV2,CASGLEAANTEAFF,TGTGCCAGCGGTTTGGAGGCGGCGAACACTGAAGCTTTCTTT
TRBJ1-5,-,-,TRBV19,CASSALGGFNQPQHF,TGTGCCAGTAGTGCCCTAGGCGGATTCAATCAGCCCCAGCATTTT
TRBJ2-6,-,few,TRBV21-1,CARLSWSGANVLTF,TGTGCCAGGTTGAGTTGGTCTGGGGCCAACGTCCTGACTTTC
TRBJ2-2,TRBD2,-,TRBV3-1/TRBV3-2,CASTLAGGNTGELFF,TGTGCCAGCACCCTAGCGGGAGGGAACACCGGGGAGCTGTTTTTT
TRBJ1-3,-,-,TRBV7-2,CASSSPSSGNTIYF,TGTGCCAGCAGCTCCCCGTCCTCTGGAAACACCATATATTTT
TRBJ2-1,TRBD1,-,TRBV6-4,CASSRYGGQGNNEQFF,TGTGCCAGCAGCCGTTACGGCGGACAGGGCAACAATGAGCAGTTCTTC
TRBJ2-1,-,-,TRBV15,CATSRESVERRNNEQFF,TGTGCCACCAGCAGAGAGAGTGTGGAGCGGAGAAACAATGAGCAGTTCTTC
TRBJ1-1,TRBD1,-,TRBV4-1,CASSPWTGLNTEAFF,TGCGCCAGCAGCCCCTGGACAGGTCTGAACACTGAAGCTTTCTTT
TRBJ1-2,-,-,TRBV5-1,CASSLAQANYGYTF,TGCGCCAGCAGCTTGGCACAAGCTAACTATGGCTACACCTTC
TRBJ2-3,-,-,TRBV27,CASSLFYGGTDTQYF,TGTGCCAGCAGTTTGTTTTATGGGGGGACAGATACGCAGTATTTT
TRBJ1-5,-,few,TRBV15,CATSRDDQPQHF,TGTGCCACCAGCAGAGACGATCAGCCCCAGCATTTT
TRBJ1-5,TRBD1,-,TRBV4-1,CASSQAFDRDQPQHF,TGCGCCAGCAGCCAGGCTTTCGACAGGGATCAGCCCCAGCATTTT
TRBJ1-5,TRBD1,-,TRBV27,CASSESGTGYSNQPQHF,TGTGCCAGCAGTGAGTCCGGGACAGGATATAGCAATCAGCCCCAGCATTTT
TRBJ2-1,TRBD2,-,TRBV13,CASSLYSGRKWLNEQFF,TGTGCCAGCAGCTTGTATAGCGGGAGAAAATGGTTGAATGAGCAGTTCTTC
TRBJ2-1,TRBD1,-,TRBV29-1,CSVDRQGAFNEQFF,TGCAGCGTTGACAGGCAGGGGGCGTTCAATGAGCAGTTCTTC
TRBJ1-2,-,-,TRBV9,CASSVGVGDYGYTF,TGTGCCAGCAGCGTAGGGGTAGGGGACTATGGCTACACCTTC
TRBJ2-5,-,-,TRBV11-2,CASSFLNQETQYF,TGTGCCAGCAGCTTCCTAAACCAAGAGACCCAGTACTTC
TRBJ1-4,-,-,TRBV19,CASKTGVATNEKLFF,TGTGCCAGTAAGACAGGAGTTGCAACTAATGAAAAACTGTTTTTT
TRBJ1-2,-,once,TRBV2,CASIISADGYTF,TGTGCCAGCATTATCAGTGCCGATGGCTACACCTTC
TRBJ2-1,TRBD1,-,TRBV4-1,CASSQGQGEGNEQFF,TGCGCCAGCAGCCAGGGACAGGGGGAAGGGAATGAGCAGTTCTTC
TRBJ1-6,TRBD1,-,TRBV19,CASGGQPNSPLHF,TGTGCTAGTGGGGGACAGCCCAATTCACCCCTCCACTTT
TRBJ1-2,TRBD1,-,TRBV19,CASSYVPGQGTYGYTF,TGTGCCAGTAGTTACGTCCCGGGACAGGGGACCTATGGCTACACCTTC
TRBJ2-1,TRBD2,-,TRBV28,CASSLLSGNAYNEQFF,TGTGCCAGCAGTTTACTTAGCGGGAACGCCTACAATGAGCAGTTCTTC
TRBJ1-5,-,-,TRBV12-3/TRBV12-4,CASSWGGNQPQHF,TGTGCCAGCAGTTGGGGGGGGAACCAGCCCCAGCATTTT
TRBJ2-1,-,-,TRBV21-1,CASSKISAGDSNEQFF,TGTGCCAGCAGCAAAATTTCAGCGGGAGATAGTAATGAGCAGTTCTTC
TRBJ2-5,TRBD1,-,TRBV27,CASSRTRGQGETQYF,TGTGCCAGCAGCCGAACAAGGGGACAGGGAGAGACCCAGTACTTC
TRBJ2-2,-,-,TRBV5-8,CASSLVRAGMDTGELFF,TGTGCCAGCAGCTTGGTACGGGCGGGGATGGACACCGGGGAGCTGTTTTTT
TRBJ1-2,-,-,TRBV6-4,CASKAGEGGYTF,TGTGCCAGCAAGGCGGGAGAGGGTGGCTACACCTTC
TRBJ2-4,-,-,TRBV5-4,CASSPFGAGIAKNIQYF,TGTGCCAGCAGCCCTTTCGGTGCCGGGATAGCCAAAAACATTCAGTACTTC
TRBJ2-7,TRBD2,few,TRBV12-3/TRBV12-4,CASSFLAVGEQYF,TGTGCCAGCAGTTTTCTAGCGGTAGGGGAGCAGTACTTC
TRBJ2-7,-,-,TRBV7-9,CASSGQSYEQYF,TGTGCCAGCTCCGGACAGTCCTACGAGCAGTACTTC
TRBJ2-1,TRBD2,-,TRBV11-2,CASSINGGAASYNEQFF,TGTGCCAGCAGCATAAACGGGGGGGCGGCCTCCTACAATGAGCAGTTCTTC
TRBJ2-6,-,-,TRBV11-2,CASSMGPSGANVLTF,TGTGCCAGCAGCATGGGGCCTTCCGGGGCCAACGTCCTGACTTTC
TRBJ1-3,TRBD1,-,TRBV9,CASSTTGDRGDTIYF,TGTGCCAGCAGCACTACAGGGGACCGAGGGGACACCATATATTTT
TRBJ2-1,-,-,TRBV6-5,CASSYAALSGNEQFF,TGTGCCAGCAGTTACGCCGCCCTAAGCGGCAATGAGCAGTTCTTC
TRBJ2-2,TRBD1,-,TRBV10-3,CAISRGTGGKTGELFF,TGTGCCATCAGCAGGGGGACAGGGGGGAAAACCGGGGAGCTGTTTTTT
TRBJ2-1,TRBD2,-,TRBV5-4,CASSPGGRANEQFF,TGTGCCAGCAGCCCGGGGGGTCGGGCGAATGAGCAGTTCTTC
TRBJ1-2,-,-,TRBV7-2,CASSPRGEGGYTF,TGTGCCAGCAGCCCCCGAGGAGAGGGCGGCTACACCTTC
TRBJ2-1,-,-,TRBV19,CASSTGSYNEQFF,TGTGCCAGTAGTACAGGCTCCTACAATGAGCAGTTCTTC
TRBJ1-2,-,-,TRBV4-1,CASSLKQGGSYGYTF,TGCGCCAGCAGCCTGAAACAGGGTGGGAGCTATGGCTACACCTTC
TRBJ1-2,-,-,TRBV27,CASSLGVRGVGGYTF,TGTGCCAGCAGTTTAGGAGTCAGGGGTGTGGGTGGCTACACCTTC